The present T cell receptor beta chain was sequenced within a study of blood T cell repertoires in COVID-19 (dated by TCRdb to about 2020). Notes on the research overall: The collaborator samples originated in the United States, Italy and Spain and spanned the acute and convalescent phases of COVID-19. Samples came from the ongoing ImmuneRACE study (first 160 participants) plus 1,254 subjects from 6 global collaborators. Sample metadata almost always included a de-identified subject ID, COVID-19 status, age in years and sex. Where available, HLA class I and class II types were taken from metadata supplied by the sample provider and were not determined by assay-based typing. Subjects who had been exposed to COVID-19, were actively infected with it, or had recovered from it provided the deeply sampled blood TCRbeta repertoires that made up the dataset. The material from the prospective study consisted of cDNA or gDNA derived from T cells, B-cell-depleted T cells, or PBMCs. The repertoires were made available in a free public database intended to serve as a resource for research on the immune response to SARS-CoV-2.

Each collaborating institution followed its own protocols to collect whole blood in K2EDTA tubes. For TCRbeta analysis, collaborators shipped samples in one of three forms: frozen whole blood, isolated PBMCs, or DNA extracted from either of those sample types. Trimming removed 6 bases from V and 1 base from J, leaving 9 bases between the germline ends. Its CDR3 holds 13 amino acids, cysteine through phenylalanine. Of all the DNA, just the CDR3 is kept, 39 bases in frame from base 1. CDR1 ENHRY and CDR2 SYGVKD are derived from the germline V gene. TCRbeta CDR3 regions were amplified from genomic DNA using the immunoSEQ Assay, a bias-controlled multiplex PCR. The original pipeline was this. Within the assay, amplification of reference gene primers was used to estimate how many nucleated cells each sample contained. To quantify the absolute abundance of each unique TCRbeta CDR3 rearrangement, sequence reads were collapsed and filtered. For each sample, productive Simpson clonality was calculated as the square root of Simpson's diversity index across productive rearrangements. The clones in this table, taken by TCRdb from immuneACCESS, are in-frame only. Not every clone is retained; where verified, under half of the shortfall comes from an unresolved V gene, and the cause of the rest is unknown. The V and J calls and clone size are taken from that table; D and trimming were inferred from the DNA. This sample lists 75,000 to 90,000 clones; approximately 89% were detected once. The top ten hold around 10% of the sample.

On this clone: Its cognate antigen has yet to be identified. No per-base quality is available; no much larger clone lies one base away.

On the study overall, not on this receptor specifically: The amount of clinical and demographic metadata varied by source and participant and was provided uncurated.

The clonotype comes from a man aged 80 or over with acute or convalescent COVID-19. The chain couples TRBV10-3 to TRBJ1-1, and the D gene may be TRBD1, 6 bases matching. Material for sequencing was peripheral blood. In nucleotide form, the sequence is TGTGCCATCAGGGGGGCCTGGAACACTGAAGCTTTCTTT. It codes for CAIRGAWNTEAFF.